The next 19 T cell receptor beta chains were all read from a single sample in a study of early T cells in non-severe SARS-CoV-2 infection. In TCRdb, the 5' RACE reads were re-called with MiXCR into one record per CDR3 protein. The data contain about 67,000 distinct CDR3 sequences, 11% of them singletons. Input material: whole blood. Receptors originate from an adult who was a healthcare worker with PCR-confirmed SARS-CoV-2 infection or an uninfected control (not recorded which).

The rearrangement links TRBV7-9 to TRBJ2-3; TRBD1 might be the D (6 bases). The CDR3 consists of 15 residues. Germline loops: CDR1 SEHNR, CDR2 FQNEAQ (reference sequence). V was pared by 5 bases and J by 5 bases, with 17 bases between. In nucleotides, the CDR3 is TGTGCCAGCAGCCTCATATCCCTGGACAGAGATACGCAGTATTTT. It translates to CASSLISLDRDTQYF.

This clonotype was found many times. The genes are TRBV11-3 and TRBJ2-3; 7 bases agree with TRBD2. CDR3 length equals 14 residues. With V trimmed by 1 base and J by 6 bases, 4 bases remained unmatched. Germline values: CDR1 SGHNT, CDR2 YENEEA. CDR3 residues: CASSLGLAADTQYF. In DNA, the CDR3 is TGTGCCAGCAGCTTAGGACTAGCAGCGGATACGCAGTATTTT.

This clonotype has a handful of counts. The chain carries TRBV6-5 and TRBJ2-3, with D perhaps being TRBD1 or TRBD2 (6 bases each). Germline lookup yields CDR1 MNHEY and CDR2 SVGAGI. V lost 2 bases and J 1 base, leaving 10 bases between the germline ends. The CDR3 spans 15 residues. The CDR3 spells CASSYLRGGTDTQYF. As DNA, the CDR3 is TGTGCCAGCAGTTACCTGAGGGGGGGCACAGATACGCAGTATTTT.

This clonotype was counted a few times. The J gene is TRBJ2-7, the V gene TRBV11-3, with TRBD2 identical over 8 bases. With V trimmed by 4 bases and J by 3 bases, 5 bases remained unmatched. Germline V lookup: CDR1 SGHNT, CDR2 YENEEA. There are 14 residues in the CDR3. This CDR3 is CASSSGGSDYEQYF. In DNA, the CDR3 is TGTGCCAGCAGCTCGGGGGGGTCTGACTACGAGCAGTACTTC.

This clonotype appeared a few times. This rearrangement joins TRBV30 to TRBJ1-1; 7 bases are a match to TRBD1. The ends lost 4 bases at V and 0 bases at J; junction bases unmatched: 11. Germline assignment: CDR1 GTSNPN and CDR2 SVGIG (reference sequence). This CDR3 comprises 16 residues. Written as DNA, the CDR3 is TGTGCCTGGATTAAACAGGGGCTGGGGATGAACACTGAAGCTTTCTTT. It encodes CAWIKQGLGMNTEAFF.

This clonotype was detected many times. The chain carries TRBV11-3 and TRBJ2-5, with 13 bases identical to TRBD2. This CDR3 is built from 15 residues. V lost 4 bases to trimming and J lost 6 bases; unmatched junction nucleotides: 5. CDR1 SGHNT and CDR2 YENEEA come from the germline V gene. The CDR3 is CASSSGTSGTKTQYF. The CDR3 DNA reads TGTGCCAGCAGCTCCGGGACTAGCGGGACAAAGACCCAGTACTTC.

In its sample, this clonotype was seen many times. This chain links TRBV5-5 with TRBJ2-3; possibly TRBD2 for D (5 bases). Deletions cut 0 bases from V and 1 base from J, with 9 bases between. Germline V gives CDR1 SGHKS, CDR2 YYEKEE (reference sequence). CDR3 length equals 15 residues. The CDR3 reads CASSLVGSGTDTQYF. The CDR3 DNA is TGTGCCAGCAGCTTGGTGGGTAGCGGCACAGATACGCAGTATTTT.

In this sample, this clonotype turned up many times. V is TRBV2 and J is TRBJ2-4, with a weak D call TRBD2 (5 bases). V was pared by 6 bases and J by 4 bases, with 16 bases between. Germline V lookup: CDR1 SNHLY, CDR2 FYNNEI. The CDR3 is made up of 15 amino acids. The CDR3 nucleotides are TGTGCCAGCAGCTATAGCGAGCAATCTAAAAACATTCAGTACTTC. Encoded protein: CASSYSEQSKNIQYF.

This clonotype turned up a few times. This chain joins TRBV12-3 or TRBV12-4 and TRBJ2-1; D is perhaps TRBD2 (7 bases). The CDR3 sequence is 15 residues long. The ends were cut back, 0 bases at V and 8 bases at J, with 14 bases in the middle. The DNA for the CDR3 is TGTGCCAGCAGTTTAGCGGGGGGGGCCCGGGATGAGCAGTTCTTC. Its translation: CASSLAGGARDEQFF.

V and J are TRBV27 and TRBJ2-5, with TRBD1 identical over 7 bases. Germline V CDR1 and CDR2: MNHEY, SMNVEV (reference sequence). V lost 5 bases and J lost 5; bases outside the gene matches: 8. The CDR3 covers 14 residues. The CDR3 protein is CASSTNRGGETQYF. The CDR3 DNA is TGTGCCAGCAGTACCAACAGGGGCGGCGAGACCCAGTACTTC.

This clonotype was counted many times. The chain uses TRBV20-1 and TRBJ2-5; possibly TRBD1 or TRBD2 for D (5 bases each). Germline CDR1 DFQATT, CDR2 SNEGSKA (reference sequence). This CDR3 region has 14 residues. V was clipped by 3 bases and J by 5 bases, with 16 bases between them. The CDR3 DNA follows: TGCAGTGCTAGTGGACTGGGGCTCGGTGAGACCCAGTACTTC. This gives the protein CSASGLGLGETQYF.

This clonotype has a handful of counts. The chain links TRBV11-2 to TRBJ2-5; D is perhaps TRBD2 (6 bases). Germline V gene lookup returns CDR1 SGHAT and CDR2 FQNNGV. The CDR3 is made up of 15 amino acids. With 3 bases removed from V and 7 bases from J, the gap between germline ends came to 18 bases. The DNA for the CDR3 is TGTGCCAGCAGCTTGAACCGGGACTCCTTAGGGACCCAGTACTTC. Amino acids: CASSLNRDSLGTQYF.

There are many counts of this clonotype. This chain connects TRBV12-5 to TRBJ2-1, with 12 bases aligning to TRBD2. Germline V gives CDR1 LGHNT, CDR2 FRNRAP. With V trimmed by 4 bases and J by 7 bases, 8 bases remained unmatched. CDR3 length: 16 residues. The CDR3 DNA sequence: TGTGCTAGTGGTTCTCGACTAGCGGGAGAGGGAAATGAGCAGTTCTTC. Translating it yields CASGSRLAGEGNEQFF.

CDR3 loop: CASSVRAAKETQYF. The CDR3 nucleotides are TGTGCCAGCAGCGTAAGGGCAGCAAAAGAGACCCAGTACTTC. The rearrangement uses TRBV9 and TRBJ2-5; D is unresolved. The ends were cut back, 1 base at V and 3 bases at J, with 10 bases in the middle. Per germline, CDR1 SGDLS and CDR2 YYNGEE. The CDR3 sequence is 14 residues long.

In this sample, this clonotype turned up many times. This chain joins TRBV7-8 and TRBJ2-1; D gene ambiguous. The CDR3 extends over 14 amino acids. V lost 5 bases to trimming and J lost 0 bases, with 8 bases between them. Germline CDR1 reads SGHVS; CDR2 reads FQNEAQ. DNA of the CDR3: TGTGCCAGCAGCCGAATTAGCTCCTACAATGAGCAGTTCTTC. This encodes CASSRISSYNEQFF.

This clonotype occurred many times. The chain joins TRBV2 to TRBJ2-1; D might be TRBD2 (6 bases). Looked up from germline, CDR1 is SNHLY and CDR2 is FYNNEI. With 6 bases removed from V and 8 bases from J, the gap between germline ends came to 14 bases. The CDR3 runs 13 residues. CDR3 sequence (DNA): TGTGCCAGCAGATACGGTGCTAGCGATGAGCAGTTCTTC. Translation gives CASRYGASDEQFF.

The sample holds many counts of this clonotype. The chain recombines TRBV29-1 with TRBJ2-7; TRBD1 might be the D (7 bases). V gave up 5 bases and J gave up 3 bases, with 29 bases separating them. The CDR3 loop spans 18 amino acids. Germline-derived CDR1 and CDR2 are SQVTM and ANQGSEA. CDR3 nucleotides: TGCAGCGTTCTCGACCCAAGGACAGGTCGCGGGGTATACTACGAGCAGTACTTC. As protein: CSVLDPRTGRGVYYEQYF.

This clonotype was picked up many times. J is TRBJ2-3 and V is TRBV9, with 7 bases lining up with TRBD1. CDR1 and CDR2 (germline): SGDLS, YYNGEE. V trimming: 2 bases; J trimming: 4 bases; junction bases outside the gene matches: 7. The CDR3 covers 15 residues. The CDR3 nucleotides are TGTGCCAGCAGCGTGAGAGGGGGCGGCCCAGATACGCAGTATTTT. This encodes CASSVRGGGPDTQYF. The full variable domain, in which reference TRBV9 and TRBJ2-3 provide the parts outside the CDR3, is DSGVTQTPKHLITATGQRVTLRCSPRSGDLSVYWYQQSLDQGLQFLIQYYNGEERAKGNILERFSAQQFPDLHSELNLSSLELGDSALYFCASSVRGGGPDTQYFGPGTRLTVL.

This sequence joins TRBV6-5 and TRBJ2-7, with unresolved D. The CDR3 covers 14 residues. V was shortened by 2 bases and J by 0 bases, with 8 bases between the two germline ends. CDR1 and CDR2 from the germline V gene are MNHEY and SVGAGI. CDR3 amino acids: CASSYKAHSYEQYF. The CDR3 nucleotides are TGTGCCAGCAGTTACAAGGCACACTCCTACGAGCAGTACTTC.